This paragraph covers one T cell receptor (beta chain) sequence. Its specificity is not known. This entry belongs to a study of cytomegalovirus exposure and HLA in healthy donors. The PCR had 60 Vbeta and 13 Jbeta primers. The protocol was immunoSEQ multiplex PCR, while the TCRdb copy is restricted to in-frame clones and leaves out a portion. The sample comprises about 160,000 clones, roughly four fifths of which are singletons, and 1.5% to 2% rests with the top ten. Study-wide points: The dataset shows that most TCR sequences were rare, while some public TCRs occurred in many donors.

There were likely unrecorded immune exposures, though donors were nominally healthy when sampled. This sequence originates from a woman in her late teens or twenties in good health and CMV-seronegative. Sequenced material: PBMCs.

CDR3 bases: TGTGCCAGCAGCCCCCTTTCCAGTAGCACAGATACGCAGTATTTT. Residues: CASSPLSSSTDTQYF. The V gene is TRBV11-2, the J gene TRBJ2-3, with D hard to call. CDR3 length equals 15 residues. Germline values: CDR1 SGHAT, CDR2 FQNNGV. Deletions cut 5 bases from V and 0 bases from J, with 12 bases between.